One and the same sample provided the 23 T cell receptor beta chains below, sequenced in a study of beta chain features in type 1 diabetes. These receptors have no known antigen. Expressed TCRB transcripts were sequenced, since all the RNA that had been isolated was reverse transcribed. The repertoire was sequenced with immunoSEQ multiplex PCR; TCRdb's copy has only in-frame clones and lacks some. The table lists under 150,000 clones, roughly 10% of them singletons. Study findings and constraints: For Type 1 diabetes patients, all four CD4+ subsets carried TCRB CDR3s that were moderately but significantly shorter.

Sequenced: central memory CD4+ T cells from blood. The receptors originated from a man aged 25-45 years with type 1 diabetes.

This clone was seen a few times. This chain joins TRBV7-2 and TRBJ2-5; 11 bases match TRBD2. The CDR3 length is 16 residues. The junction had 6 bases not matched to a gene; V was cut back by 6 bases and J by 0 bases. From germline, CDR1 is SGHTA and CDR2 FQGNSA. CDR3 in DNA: TGTGCCAGCAGTTCGGGACTAGCGGCGTACCAAGAGACCCAGTACTTC. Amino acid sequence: CASSSGLAAYQETQYF.

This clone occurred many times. The CDR3 bases are TGTGCCAGCAGCTCGGAGGCGGACAGGGGGAGCTCCTACGAGCAGTACTTC. It translates to CASSSEADRGSSYEQYF. The V call is TRBV7-9, the J call TRBJ2-7, with 10 bases aligning to TRBD1. The V gene end was trimmed by 4 bases and the J gene end by 0 bases; junction bases not matched to a gene: 9. The germline gives CDR1 SEHNR, CDR2 FQNEAQ (reference sequence). The CDR3 has 17 residues.

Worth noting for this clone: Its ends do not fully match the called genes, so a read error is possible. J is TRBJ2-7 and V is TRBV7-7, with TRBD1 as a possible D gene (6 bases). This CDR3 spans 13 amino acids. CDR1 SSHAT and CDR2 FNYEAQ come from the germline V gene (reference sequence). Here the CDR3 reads CASSYTGSREQYF. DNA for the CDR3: TGTGCTAGCAGCTATACAGGGTCTCGGGAGCAGTACTTC.

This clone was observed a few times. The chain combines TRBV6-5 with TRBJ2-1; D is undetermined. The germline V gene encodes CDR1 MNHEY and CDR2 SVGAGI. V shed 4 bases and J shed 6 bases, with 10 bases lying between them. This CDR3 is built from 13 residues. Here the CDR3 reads CASSFAGVNEQFF. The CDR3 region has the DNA TGTGCCAGCAGTTTTGCAGGTGTCAATGAGCAGTTCTTC.

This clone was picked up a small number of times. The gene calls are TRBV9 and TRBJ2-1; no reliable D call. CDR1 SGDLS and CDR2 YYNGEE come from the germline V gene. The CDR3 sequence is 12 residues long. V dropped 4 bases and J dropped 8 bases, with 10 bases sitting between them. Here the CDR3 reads CASSPGGDEQFF. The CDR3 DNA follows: TGTGCCAGCAGCCCGGGTGGCGATGAGCAGTTCTTC. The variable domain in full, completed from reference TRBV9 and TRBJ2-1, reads DSGVTQTPKHLITATGQRVTLRCSPRSGDLSVYWYQQSLDQGLQFLIQYYNGEERAKGNILERFSAQQFPDLHSELNLSSLELGDSALYFCASSPGGDEQFFGPGTRLTVL.

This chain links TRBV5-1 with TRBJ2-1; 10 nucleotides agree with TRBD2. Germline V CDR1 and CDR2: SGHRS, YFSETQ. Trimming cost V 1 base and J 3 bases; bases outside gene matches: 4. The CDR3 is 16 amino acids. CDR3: CASSLQRLAGYNEQFF. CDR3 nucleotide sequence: TGCGCCAGCAGCTTGCAACGACTAGCGGGCTACAATGAGCAGTTCTTC.

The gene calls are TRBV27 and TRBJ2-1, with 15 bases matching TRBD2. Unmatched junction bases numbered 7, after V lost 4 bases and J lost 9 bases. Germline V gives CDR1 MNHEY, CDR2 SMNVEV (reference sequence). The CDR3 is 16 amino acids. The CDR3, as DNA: TGTGCCAGCAGTTCACCCGGACTAGCGGGGGGGACTGAGCAGTTCTTC. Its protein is CASSSPGLAGGTEQFF.

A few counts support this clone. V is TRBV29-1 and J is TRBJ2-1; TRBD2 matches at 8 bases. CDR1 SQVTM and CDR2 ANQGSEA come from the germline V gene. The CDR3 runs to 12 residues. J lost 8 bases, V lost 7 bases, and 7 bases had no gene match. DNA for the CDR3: TGCAGCGGGCTGCGGGGGGCCGATGAGCAGTTCTTC. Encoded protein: CSGLRGADEQFF.

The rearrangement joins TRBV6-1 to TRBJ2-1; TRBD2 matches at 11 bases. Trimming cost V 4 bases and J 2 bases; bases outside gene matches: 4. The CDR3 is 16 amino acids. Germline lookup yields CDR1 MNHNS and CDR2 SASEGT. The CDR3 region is CASSATGLAAYNEQFF. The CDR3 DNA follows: TGTGCCAGCAGTGCGACGGGACTAGCGGCCTACAATGAGCAGTTCTTC.

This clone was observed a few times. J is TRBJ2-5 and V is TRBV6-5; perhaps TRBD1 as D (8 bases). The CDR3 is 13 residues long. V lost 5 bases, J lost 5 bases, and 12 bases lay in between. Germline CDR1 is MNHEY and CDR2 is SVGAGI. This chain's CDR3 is CASSQQGGETQYF. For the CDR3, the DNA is TGTGCCAGCAGTCAACAGGGGGGGGAGACCCAGTACTTC.

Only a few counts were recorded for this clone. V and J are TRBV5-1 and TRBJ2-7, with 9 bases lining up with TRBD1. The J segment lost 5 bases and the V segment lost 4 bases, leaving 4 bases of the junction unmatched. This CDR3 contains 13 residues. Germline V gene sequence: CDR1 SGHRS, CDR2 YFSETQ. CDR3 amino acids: CASSNTGGNEQYF. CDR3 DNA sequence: TGCGCCAGCAGCAATACAGGGGGCAACGAGCAGTACTTC.

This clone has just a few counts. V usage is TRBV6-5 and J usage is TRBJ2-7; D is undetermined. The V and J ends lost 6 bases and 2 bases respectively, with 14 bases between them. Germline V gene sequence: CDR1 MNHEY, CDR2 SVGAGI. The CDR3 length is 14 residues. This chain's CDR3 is CASSPSSSAYEQYF. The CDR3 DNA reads TGTGCCAGCAGCCCGAGTTCGAGCGCCTACGAGCAGTACTTC.

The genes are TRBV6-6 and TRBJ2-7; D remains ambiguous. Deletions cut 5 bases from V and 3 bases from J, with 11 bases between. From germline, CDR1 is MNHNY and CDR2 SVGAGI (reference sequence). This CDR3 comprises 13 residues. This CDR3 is CASSPPELYEQYF. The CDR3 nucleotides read TGTGCCAGCAGTCCTCCTGAACTCTACGAGCAGTACTTC.

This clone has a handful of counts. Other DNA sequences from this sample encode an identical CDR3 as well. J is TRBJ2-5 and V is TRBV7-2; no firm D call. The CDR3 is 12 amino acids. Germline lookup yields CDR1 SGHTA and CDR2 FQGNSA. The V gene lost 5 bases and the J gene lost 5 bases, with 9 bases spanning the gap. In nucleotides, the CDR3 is TGTGCCAGCAGCCCCACCAGTGAGACCCAGTACTTC. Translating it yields CASSPTSETQYF.

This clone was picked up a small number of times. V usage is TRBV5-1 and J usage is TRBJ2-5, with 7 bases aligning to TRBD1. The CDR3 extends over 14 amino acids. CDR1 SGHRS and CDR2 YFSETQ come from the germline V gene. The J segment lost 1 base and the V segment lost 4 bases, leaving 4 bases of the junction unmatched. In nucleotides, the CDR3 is TGCGCCAGCAGCCCGGGACAGTTCCAAGAGACCCAGTACTTC. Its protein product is CASSPGQFQETQYF.

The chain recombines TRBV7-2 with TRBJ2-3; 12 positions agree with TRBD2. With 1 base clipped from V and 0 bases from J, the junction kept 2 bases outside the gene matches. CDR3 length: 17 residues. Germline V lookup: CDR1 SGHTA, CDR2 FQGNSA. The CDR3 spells CASSLGLAGASTDTQYF. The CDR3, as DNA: TGTGCCAGCAGCTTAGGACTAGCGGGGGCTAGCACAGATACGCAGTATTTT.

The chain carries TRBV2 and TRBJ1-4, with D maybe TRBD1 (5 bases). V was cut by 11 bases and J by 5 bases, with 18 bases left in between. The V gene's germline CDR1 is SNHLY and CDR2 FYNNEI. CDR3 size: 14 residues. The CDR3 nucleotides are TGTGCCTTCGGCGGGGCCTCGGGGAATGAAAAACTGTTTTTT. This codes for CAFGGASGNEKLFF.

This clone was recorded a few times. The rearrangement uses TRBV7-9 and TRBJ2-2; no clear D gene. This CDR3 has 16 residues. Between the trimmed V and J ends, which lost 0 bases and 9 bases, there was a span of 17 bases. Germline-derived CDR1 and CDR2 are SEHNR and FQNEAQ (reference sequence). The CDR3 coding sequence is TGTGCCAGCAGCTTAGCGCTGGCTGGTTCTTACCGGGAGCTGTTTTTT. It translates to CASSLALAGSYRELFF.

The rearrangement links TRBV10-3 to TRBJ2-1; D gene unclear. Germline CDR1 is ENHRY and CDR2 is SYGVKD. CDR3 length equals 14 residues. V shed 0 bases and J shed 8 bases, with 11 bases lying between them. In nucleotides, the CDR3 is TGTGCCATCAGTGAGTCACACATGGGCCATGAGCAGTTCTTC. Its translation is CAISESHMGHEQFF.

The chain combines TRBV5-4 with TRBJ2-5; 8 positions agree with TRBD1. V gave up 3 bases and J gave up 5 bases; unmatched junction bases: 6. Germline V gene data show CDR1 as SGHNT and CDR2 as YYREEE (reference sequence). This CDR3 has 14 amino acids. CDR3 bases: TGTGCCAGCAGCTCCCAGGGGGCCGAGGAGACCCAGTACTTC. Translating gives CASSSQGAEETQYF.

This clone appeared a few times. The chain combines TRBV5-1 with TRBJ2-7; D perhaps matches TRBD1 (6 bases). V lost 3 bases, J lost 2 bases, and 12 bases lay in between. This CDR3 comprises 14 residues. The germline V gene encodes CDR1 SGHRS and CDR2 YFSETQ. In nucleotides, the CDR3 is TGCGCCAGCAGCTCGAACCGGGACACCTACGAGCAGTACTTC. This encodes CASSSNRDTYEQYF.

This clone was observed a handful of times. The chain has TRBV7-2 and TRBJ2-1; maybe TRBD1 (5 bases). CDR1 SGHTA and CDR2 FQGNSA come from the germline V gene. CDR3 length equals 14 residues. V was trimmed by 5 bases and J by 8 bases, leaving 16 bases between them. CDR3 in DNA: TGTGCCAGCAGCCCCTCCACAGGTCTGGATGAGCAGTTCTTC. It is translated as CASSPSTGLDEQFF.

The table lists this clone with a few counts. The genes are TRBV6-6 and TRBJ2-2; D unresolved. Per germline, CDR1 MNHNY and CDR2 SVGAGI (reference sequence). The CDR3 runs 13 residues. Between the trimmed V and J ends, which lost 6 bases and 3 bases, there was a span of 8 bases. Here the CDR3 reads CASSPQDTGELFF. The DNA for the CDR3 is TGTGCCAGCAGCCCCCAGGACACCGGGGAGCTGTTTTTT.